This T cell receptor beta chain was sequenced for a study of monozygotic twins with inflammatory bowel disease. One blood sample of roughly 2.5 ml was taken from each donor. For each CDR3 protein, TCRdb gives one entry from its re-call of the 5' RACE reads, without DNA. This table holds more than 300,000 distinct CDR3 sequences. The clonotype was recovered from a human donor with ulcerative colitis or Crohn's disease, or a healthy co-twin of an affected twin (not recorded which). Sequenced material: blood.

The CDR3 sequence: CASSQEKVAAHLTTGELFF. The chain combines TRBV4-3 with TRBJ2-2. Germline assignment: CDR1 LGHNA and CDR2 YSLEER. The CDR3 is made up of 19 amino acids.